A selection of T cell receptor beta chains follows, all from one sample in a study of CD8+ T cells in alopecia areata. The assay was immunoSEQ multiplex PCR, and TCRdb's table has in-frame clones only and misses some. The sample comprises 160,000 or so clones, approximately 65% of which are singletons, and roughly 11% rests with the top ten. The starting material was CD8+ T cells sorted from blood, obtained at week 0. The receptors here all came from a human donor with alopecia areata. Both conserved end residues are part of each CDR3. The D gene is left open where the match is weak. Some rows have no size entry. The others give once, few or many, or a class for an expanded clone.

>.|12|TRBJ2-2|TRBV6-5|.
TGTGCCAGCCCTGGGTATACCGGGGAGCTGTTTTTT
CASPGYTGELFF
>.|14|TRBJ1-1|TRBV6-5|TRBD1
TGTGCCAGCAGTCCGACAGGGGGCAGGACTGAAGCTTTCTTT
CASSPTGGRTEAFF
>.|12|TRBJ2-3|TRBV2|.
TGTGCCCCTCGGGGGTCCACAGATACGCAGTATTTT
CAPRGSTDTQYF
>few|15|TRBJ1-5|TRBV5-1|.
TGCGCCAGCTGCCGGGACGGAGGGGCCAATCAGCCCCAGCATTTT
CASCRDGGANQPQHF
>.|14|TRBJ2-3|TRBV15|.
TGTGCCACCAGCTTAACCCAAGTGGAAGATACGCAGTATTTT
CATSLTQVEDTQYF
>.|15|TRBJ2-3|TRBV30|TRBD2
TGTGCCTGGTCTACTAGCGGGGGGGCCACAGATACGCAGTATTTT
CAWSTSGGATDTQYF
>few|14|TRBJ2-1|TRBV29-1|.
TGCAGCGTTGAGGGACATTCCTCCTACAATGAGCAGTTCTTC
CSVEGHSSYNEQFF
>.|15|TRBJ1-2|TRBV2|TRBD1
TGTGCCAGCAGTGAACCCGACAGGGGTTTGGATGGCTACACCTTC
CASSEPDRGLDGYTF
>few|16|TRBJ2-3|TRBV18|.
TGTGCCAGCTCACCTAGCCCGCCACTACGACAATATACGCAGTATTTT
CASSPSPPLRQYTQYF
>.|15|TRBJ1-5|TRBV5-6|.
TGTGCCAGCAGCCCCATGAGGGCAGTAGATCAGCCCCAGCATTTT
CASSPMRAVDQPQHF
>.|13|TRBJ1-1|TRBV30|.
TGTGCCTGGGGGACGGGGTCGAGCACTGAAGCTTTCTTT
CAWGTGSSTEAFF
>.|14|TRBJ2-3|TRBV6-4|.
TGTGCCAGCAGTGAAGGCGGGGGCGAAGATACGCAGTATTTT
CASSEGGGEDTQYF
>.|18|TRBJ2-7|TRBV29-1|TRBD2
TGCAGCGTTGTGCGGCCTAGCGGGGGACAACCCAGCTCCTACGAGCAGTACTTC
CSVVRPSGGQPSSYEQYF
>.|16|TRBJ2-5|TRBV13|TRBD2
TGTGCCAGCAGCTTAGTCGCGGGGGGCTACCAAGAGACCCAGTACTTC
CASSLVAGGYQETQYF
>.|13|TRBJ1-1|TRBV25-1|TRBD1
TGTGCCAGCAGTGAGGGGACAGGGAATGGGGCTTTCTTT
CASSEGTGNGAFF
>.|15|TRBJ2-3|TRBV10-3|.
TGTGCCATCAGCGCCGATTCTACTGGGGCAGATACGCAGTATTTT
CAISADSTGADTQYF
>.|11|TRBJ2-1|TRBV30|.
TGTGCCTGTCGGGGGAGCAATGAGCAGTTCTTC
CACRGSNEQFF
>few|15|TRBJ2-7|TRBV6-5|.
TGTGCCAGCAGCAGCAGAGATCTCGGGGGCTACGAGCAGTACTTC
CASSSRDLGGYEQYF
>few|13|TRBJ1-1|TRBV6-5|.
TGTGCCAGCAGTTACGCCGGGAACACTGAAGCTTTCTTT
CASSYAGNTEAFF
>.|16|TRBJ2-1|TRBV11-1|.
TGTGCCAGCAGCGGCCCGAATGGCCCTGAAGACTATGAGCAGTTCTTC
CASSGPNGPEDYEQFF
>.|11|TRBJ2-1|TRBV29-1|.
TGCAGCGTTGGGGAAGGGGATGAGCAGTTCTTC
CSVGEGDEQFF
>.|12|TRBJ2-4|TRBV30|.
TGTGCCTGGATGGGGGGTTCGAACATTCAGTACTTC
CAWMGGSNIQYF
>.|14|TRBJ1-1|TRBV5-6|.
TGTGCCAGCAGCTACGGACAAGTGGACACTGAAGCTTTCTTT
CASSYGQVDTEAFF
>.|14|TRBJ2-5|TRBV27|TRBD1
TGTGCCAGCAGTTTGGGACAGGGAAAAGAGACCCAGTACTTC
CASSLGQGKETQYF
>.|12|TRBJ2-7|TRBV30|TRBD2
TGTGCCTGGACTAGCGGTGCCTACGAGCAGTACTTC
CAWTSGAYEQYF
>.|14|TRBJ2-3|TRBV19|TRBD1
TGTGCCACCATTTCTGACAGGGCAACAGATACGCAGTATTTT
CATISDRATDTQYF
>.|14|TRBJ1-2|TRBV2|.
TGTGCCAGCAGGGTCCTCAGGGGCGGCTATGGCTACACCTTC
CASRVLRGGYGYTF
>.|14|TRBJ2-5|TRBV19|.
TGTGCCAGTAGCATTGACAGCTCGTGGGAGACCCAGTACTTC
CASSIDSSWETQYF
>.|15|TRBJ1-2|TRBV4-1|TRBD1
TGCGCCAGCAGCCAAGATCTAGGACAGGCTTATGGCTACACCTTC
CASSQDLGQAYGYTF
>.|15|TRBJ2-1|TRBV7-9|.
TGTGCCAGCAGCTTCGCCGAGGGAGTCTACAATGAGCAGTTCTTC
CASSFAEGVYNEQFF
>.|16|TRBJ2-1|TRBV27|.
TGTGCCAGCAGTCCCCGCCTGGCGGTTAATTACAATGAGCAGTTCTTC
CASSPRLAVNYNEQFF
>.|11|TRBJ2-7|TRBV29-1|.
TGCAGCGTTGAAGATACGTACGAGCAGTACTTC
CSVEDTYEQYF
>.|16|TRBJ2-3|TRBV30|.
TGTGCCTGGAGTGGGGCCGGGCTGGGGACCACAGATACGCAGTATTTT
CAWSGAGLGTTDTQYF
>.|12|TRBJ2-7|TRBV13|.
TGTGCCAGCAGCAAGGGGGGTCCCGAGCAGTACTTC
CASSKGGPEQYF
>.|12|TRBJ2-7|TRBV10-3|TRBD1
TGTGCCATCAGGCCGGACAGGGGCGAGCAGTACTTC
CAIRPDRGEQYF
>.|11|TRBJ1-1|TRBV30|.
TGTGCCTGGAAATTTGGGGTTGTCTTTTCTTTT
CAWKFGVVFSF
>.|13|TRBJ2-3|TRBV7-9|.
TGTGCCATCCGGGACAAATACACAGATACGCAGTATTTT
CAIRDKYTDTQYF
>.|15|TRBJ2-7|TRBV13|TRBD1
TGTGCCAGCAGCTTGATGGGACAGGGCATCTACGAGCAGTACTTC
CASSLMGQGIYEQYF
>.|17|TRBJ2-7|TRBV21-1|.
TGTGCCAGCAGCAAACCTCGGGACTTCTTAAACTCCTACGAGCAGTACTTC
CASSKPRDFLNSYEQYF
>few|14|TRBJ2-7|TRBV30|.
TGTGCCTGGAGCCTGGACAGTGCCCTCTACGAGCAGTACTTC
CAWSLDSALYEQYF
>once|11|TRBJ1-1|TRBV5-6|.
TGTGCCAGCAGCTTTGGTCTGGAAGCTTTCTTT
CASSFGLEAFF
>.|12|TRBJ1-4|TRBV5-1|TRBD1
TGCGCCAGCAGCTTGGCCGGAGGGACAGGGGTTTTT
CASSLAGGTGVF
>.|15|TRBJ1-1|TRBV19|.
TGTGCCAGTAGTCCAGCCCAGGGCGGGAAGTTTGAAGCTTTCTTT
CASSPAQGGKFEAFF
>.|14|TRBJ1-5|TRBV7-8|.
TGTGCCAGCAGCCTCTGGTATAGCAATCAGCCCCAGCATTTT
CASSLWYSNQPQHF
>.|12|TRBJ2-7|TRBV13|.
TGTGCCAGCAGCTTAGGGGGCTACGAGCAGTACTTC
CASSLGGYEQYF
>.|15|TRBJ1-1|TRBV13|.
TGTGCCAGCAGCTTTACGGACACCTTGAACACTGAAGCTTTCTTT
CASSFTDTLNTEAFF
>.|13|TRBJ2-5|TRBV10-3|TRBD1
TGTGCCATCAGCAGGACAGGGGGGGAGACCCAGTACTTC
CAISRTGGETQYF